This T cell receptor (beta chain) stems from a study of blood T cell repertoires in COVID-19. Assay used: immunoSEQ multiplex PCR; TCRdb lists only in-frame clones, some missing. The data contain 130,000 to 150,000 clones, roughly 86% of them seen just once; the ten biggest clones take up about 10%. CDR3 size: 14 residues. The V gene's germline CDR1 is SQVTM and CDR2 ANQGSEA. V lost 6 bases to trimming and J lost 4 bases; unmatched junction nucleotides: 7. This TCR was recovered from a man over 45 with active or convalescent COVID-19. V is TRBV29-1 and J is TRBJ2-1, with 9 bases fitting TRBD1. Input material: peripheral blood. The CDR3 DNA reads as TGCAGCGTACACAGGGGGCGCGTATACAATGAGCAGTTCTTC. Its protein product is CSVHRGRVYNEQFF.